A selection of T cell receptor beta chains follows, all from one sample in a study of T cells after posttransplantation cyclophosphamide. Produced via immunoSEQ multiplex PCR; TCRdb's table is partial and in-frame only. This sample includes some 46,000 clones with no singletons; its ten biggest clones take up about 2.3%. Sequenced material: PBMCs. The receptors stem from a middle-aged man in good health, CMV-negative, and a related stem cell transplant donor. Both conserved end residues are trimmed from each CDR3. Each record gives: J gene, CDR3 length, V gene, CDR3 protein.

j_gene: TRBJ2-1; len: 12; v_gene: TRBV7-9; CDR3aa: ASSLGGGAGEQF
j_gene: TRBJ2-3; len: 13; v_gene: TRBV5-1; CDR3aa: ASSLASSGTDTQY
j_gene: TRBJ2-2; len: 14; v_gene: TRBV27; CDR3aa: ASSLGLAANTGELF
j_gene: TRBJ1-5; len: 13; v_gene: TRBV7-2; CDR3aa: ASSFGTGSNQPQH
j_gene: TRBJ2-2; len: 16; v_gene: TRBV18; CDR3aa: ASSLNRPGMRNTGELF
j_gene: TRBJ1-6; len: 13; v_gene: TRBV6-5; CDR3aa: ASSRSQAANSPLH
j_gene: TRBJ2-5; len: 10; v_gene: TRBV7-9; CDR3aa: ATGRNQETQY
j_gene: TRBJ2-7; len: 14; v_gene: TRBV7-8; CDR3aa: ASSANTGGRGDEQY
j_gene: TRBJ2-2; len: 13; v_gene: TRBV6-1; CDR3aa: ASSERQGATGELF
j_gene: TRBJ2-3; len: 14; v_gene: TRBV12-2; CDR3aa: ASRLRTSGDGTTQY
j_gene: TRBJ2-2; len: 12; v_gene: TRBV11-2; CDR3aa: ASSRQGSTGELF
j_gene: TRBJ1-4; len: 13; v_gene: TRBV15; CDR3aa: ATSRDMDRGEKLF
j_gene: TRBJ1-1; len: 12; v_gene: TRBV7-9; CDR3aa: ASSLVGGNTEAF
j_gene: TRBJ2-3; len: 13; v_gene: TRBV6-5; CDR3aa: ASSNRQGLVDTQY
j_gene: TRBJ2-3; len: 16; v_gene: TRBV19; CDR3aa: ASSPKGTGFTGTDTQY
j_gene: TRBJ2-6; len: 16; v_gene: TRBV9; CDR3aa: ASSVGDRPTSGANVLT
j_gene: TRBJ1-2; len: 12; v_gene: TRBV18; CDR3aa: ASSLGQGASGYT
j_gene: TRBJ1-2; len: 10; v_gene: TRBV19; CDR3aa: ASNQVGYGYT
j_gene: TRBJ1-1; len: 13; v_gene: TRBV4-1; CDR3aa: ASSQVQGMNTEAF
j_gene: TRBJ2-3; len: 15; v_gene: TRBV11-3; CDR3aa: ASSKRVTAGHTDTQY
j_gene: TRBJ2-7; len: 11; v_gene: TRBV6-6; CDR3aa: ASSYDSNYEQY
j_gene: TRBJ2-2; len: 11; v_gene: TRBV10-3; CDR3aa: ATTGSGTGELF
j_gene: TRBJ1-1; len: 14; v_gene: TRBV6-6; CDR3aa: ASSYSSSTGSPEAF
j_gene: TRBJ2-7; len: 12; v_gene: TRBV18; CDR3aa: ASSPTGSSYEQY
j_gene: TRBJ2-3; len: 14; v_gene: TRBV5-1; CDR3aa: ASSSSLAGGADTQY
j_gene: TRBJ2-7; len: 11; v_gene: TRBV4-1; CDR3aa: ASSQDLPYEQY
j_gene: TRBJ2-5; len: 14; v_gene: TRBV7-9; CDR3aa: ASSFAGQTAQETQY
j_gene: TRBJ1-4; len: 16; v_gene: TRBV11-2; CDR3aa: ASSFTGTGVSSNEKLF
j_gene: TRBJ2-5; len: 11; v_gene: TRBV19; CDR3aa: ASSIFSGETQY
j_gene: TRBJ2-3; len: 13; v_gene: TRBV5-4; CDR3aa: ASSRYATSTDTQY
j_gene: TRBJ2-2; len: 13; v_gene: TRBV9; CDR3aa: ASSALGLNTGELF
j_gene: TRBJ1-5; len: 14; v_gene: TRBV28; CDR3aa: ASSPRRGNSNQPQH
j_gene: TRBJ2-1; len: 14; v_gene: TRBV19; CDR3aa: ASSIGTSYSYNEQF
j_gene: TRBJ2-5; len: 15; v_gene: TRBV5-4; CDR3aa: ASSPASLAGGRETQY
j_gene: TRBJ2-7; len: 14; v_gene: TRBV14; CDR3aa: ASSQAGGPTSYEQY
j_gene: TRBJ2-7; len: 12; v_gene: TRBV7-2; CDR3aa: ASSSTGAAAEQY
j_gene: TRBJ1-3; len: 11; v_gene: TRBV7-2; CDR3aa: ASSSDRGNTIY
j_gene: TRBJ1-2; len: 11; v_gene: TRBV5-1; CDR3aa: ASSLEANYGYT
j_gene: TRBJ2-1; len: 10; v_gene: TRBV29-1; CDR3aa: SGSGLYNEQF
j_gene: TRBJ2-2; len: 14; v_gene: TRBV30; CDR3aa: AWSVVLAGSGGELF
j_gene: TRBJ1-5; len: 11; v_gene: TRBV6-5; CDR3aa: ASSEQGAQPQH
j_gene: TRBJ1-1; len: 13; v_gene: TRBV5-1; CDR3aa: ASSFRGAGDTEAF
j_gene: TRBJ1-5; len: 15; v_gene: TRBV11-2; CDR3aa: ASSQVAGGGDNQPQH
j_gene: TRBJ2-1; len: 12; v_gene: TRBV5-1; CDR3aa: ASSLTGSYNEQF
j_gene: TRBJ2-1; len: 13; v_gene: TRBV6-1; CDR3aa: ASSLAGGYGNEQF
j_gene: TRBJ1-4; len: 13; v_gene: TRBV19; CDR3aa: ASSIGNRGNEKLF